The 10 T cell receptor beta chains listed next were all sequenced from one sample in a study of blood T cell repertoires in COVID-19. The table came from immunoSEQ multiplex PCR; TCRdb's copy has only in-frame clones and leaves some out. The table has 200,000 to 250,000 clones, approximately 83% seen once. The material sequenced was peripheral blood. These receptors all stem from a woman in her 30s who had recovered from COVID-19.

This clone was found a few times. The chain recombines TRBV3-1 (or the pseudogene TRBV3-2) with TRBJ1-1; TRBD1 might be the D (6 bases). V was shortened by 4 bases and J by 0 bases, with 12 bases between the two germline ends. The CDR3 loop spans 15 amino acids. The germline V gene encodes CDR1 LGHDT and CDR2 YNNKEL (reference sequence). This chain's CDR3 is CASSLPQGMNTEAFF. CDR3 coding DNA: TGTGCCAGCAGCCTTCCACAGGGCATGAACACTGAAGCTTTCTTT.

The chain recombines TRBV3-1 (or the pseudogene TRBV3-2) with TRBJ2-2; tentative D call: TRBD2 (6 bases). CDR1 LGHDT and CDR2 YNNKEL come from the germline V gene (reference sequence). The CDR3 length is 16 residues. V dropped 4 bases and J dropped 1 base, with 13 bases sitting between them. CDR3 amino acids: CASSRPAGGNTGELFF. The CDR3, as DNA: TGTGCCAGCAGCCGACCAGCGGGCGGGAACACCGGGGAGCTGTTTTTT.

This chain connects TRBV18 to TRBJ2-7; the D gene is possibly TRBD1 (5 bases). Trimming removed 6 bases at V and 5 bases at J, with 14 bases between. Looked up from germline, CDR1 is KGHSH and CDR2 is LQKENI. The CDR3 extends over 13 amino acids. CDR3 sequence reads: CASSPRKQDEQYF. The DNA of the CDR3 is TGTGCCAGCTCCCCGCGTAAACAGGACGAGCAGTACTTC.

The rearrangement joins TRBV28 to TRBJ1-1; weak D call: TRBD1 (5 bases). Trimming took off 3 bases at V and 4 bases at J, with 12 bases between the two ends. Germline loops: CDR1 MDHEN, CDR2 SYDVKM. This CDR3 has 14 amino acids. The CDR3 protein is CASSFGGGSTEAFF. CDR3 bases: TGTGCCAGCAGTTTTGGGGGAGGGAGCACTGAAGCTTTCTTT.

CDR3: CASSSRGGNEKLFF. The CDR3 bases are TGTGCCAGCAGCTCGCGGGGGGGTAATGAAAAACTGTTTTTT. The rearrangement uses TRBV7-9 and TRBJ1-4; D might be TRBD1 (5 bases). V was pared by 4 bases and J by 4 bases, with 10 bases between. This CDR3 region has 14 residues. Germline loops: CDR1 SEHNR, CDR2 FQNEAQ (reference sequence).

V and J are TRBV5-1 and TRBJ1-4; D perhaps matches TRBD1 (6 bases). This CDR3 region has 14 residues. Between the trimmed V and J ends, which lost 4 bases and 4 bases, there was a span of 11 bases. Germline V gives CDR1 SGHRS, CDR2 YFSETQ. Here the CDR3 DNA reads TGCGCCAGCAGCGTCGGACAGTTTAATGAAAAACTGTTTTTT. Translating it yields CASSVGQFNEKLFF.

The chain carries TRBV4-1 and TRBJ2-3, with 11 bases aligning to TRBD1. Trimming took 4 bases from V and 5 from J; bases not matched to a gene: 14. The CDR3 runs 18 residues. The V gene's germline CDR1 is MGHRA and CDR2 YSYEKL. For the CDR3, the DNA is TGCGCCAGCAGCCTGCAACCCCGGACAGGGGGCTCGGGAGATACGCAGTATTTT. It yields the protein CASSLQPRTGGSGDTQYF.

The V and J genes are TRBV7-9 and TRBJ2-3; 8 bases fit TRBD1. The germline gives CDR1 SEHNR, CDR2 FQNEAQ (reference sequence). The CDR3 runs 16 residues. Trimming removed 5 bases from V and 5 bases from J; junction bases left unmatched: 12. CDR3 amino acids: CASSPRDRMPGDTQYF. The CDR3 nucleotides read TGTGCCAGCAGCCCCCGGGACAGGATGCCCGGAGATACGCAGTATTTT.

This clone was counted once. V and J are TRBV19 and TRBJ1-1; D is uncertain. Germline CDR1 LNHDA, CDR2 SQIVND (reference sequence). V was trimmed by 5 bases and J by 1 base, leaving 20 bases between them. CDR3 length equals 17 residues. The CDR3 sequence: CASSSHPPDTKNTEAFF. The CDR3 DNA sequence: TGTGCCAGTAGTTCCCATCCACCCGACACAAAGAACACTGAAGCTTTCTTT.

The rearrangement uses TRBV9 and TRBJ2-1, with TRBD2 as a possible D gene (6 bases). CDR3 length: 16 amino acids. In germline, CDR1 is SGDLS, CDR2 YYNGEE. Trimming took 2 bases from V and 2 from J, leaving 14 bases between them. The CDR3, as DNA: TGTGCCAGCAGCGTGACTTCGGCGGGACCCTACAATGAGCAGTTCTTC. Protein product: CASSVTSAGPYNEQFF.